This is a list of T cell receptor beta chains from one sample in a study of shared clonotypes between healthy human individuals. The assay was immunoSEQ multiplex PCR, and TCRdb's table has in-frame clones only and misses some. Here the sample spans about 490,000 clones, 70% to 85% being singletons. Sequencing used PBMCs. Every receptor here comes from a woman aged 40 to 49 in good health. Some clones in this sample may be carry-over from other donors' samples. CDR3s include the opening cysteine and the closing phenylalanine or tryptophan. A D gene is named only where the DNA matches it firmly. Not every row has a clone size; where given, it reads once, few, many or a size class.

D,size,V,J,DNA,CDR3
TRBD2,NA,TRBV5-4,TRBJ2-3,TGTGCCAGCAGCTCTGGACTAGCGGTATACACAGATACGCAGTATTTT,CASSSGLAVYTDTQYF
NA,NA,TRBV6-6,TRBJ1-2,TGTGCCAGCAAGGAGGGGCCCGGGTCATGGGACTACACCTTC,CASKEGPGSWDYTF
NA,NA,TRBV28,TRBJ2-2,TGTGCCAGCAGTTCCCCCTTCAAGTCCGGGGAGCTGTTTTTT,CASSSPFKSGELFF
TRBD2,NA,TRBV7-8,TRBJ2-7,TGTGCCAGCAGCTTACGTCGGGGAGGGCAGTACGAGCAGTACTTC,CASSLRRGGQYEQYF
NA,NA,TRBV30,TRBJ1-2,TGTGCCTGGAGTTTACAGGGTCTCGGTGGCTACACCTTC,CAWSLQGLGGYTF
TRBD2,NA,TRBV7-2,TRBJ2-5,TGTGCCAGCAGCCGCCGGACTAGCGGTTTCCAAGAGACCCAGTACTTC,CASSRRTSGFQETQYF
NA,NA,TRBV10-3,TRBJ2-7,TGTGCCACCGGGAGAGGGATAACCGAGCAGTACTTC,CATGRGITEQYF
NA,NA,TRBV7-2,TRBJ1-2,TGTGCCAGCAGCCCGATGACGGACCGACATGGCTACACCTTC,CASSPMTDRHGYTF
TRBD2,NA,TRBV15,TRBJ2-1,TGTGCCACCAGCAGAGATCAGGGCGGGAGAATCTTCCATGAGCAGTTCTTC,CATSRDQGGRIFHEQFF
TRBD2,NA,TRBV7-3,TRBJ2-4,TGTGCCAGCAGCTCAGCGGGAGGGCCCCTCTCCAAAAACATTCAGTACTTC,CASSSAGGPLSKNIQYF
TRBD2,NA,TRBV11-2,TRBJ2-3,TGTGCCAGCAGCTGGGAGGGGAACACAGATACGCAGTATTTT,CASSWEGNTDTQYF
NA,NA,TRBV6-1,TRBJ1-1,TGTGCCAGCAGCCAACAGGAGGTGGCTTTCTTT,CASSQQEVAFF
NA,NA,TRBV11-2,TRBJ2-7,TGTGCCAGCAGCTCCCGCAAGCTAGGGGTGGGCGAGCAGTACTTC,CASSSRKLGVGEQYF
NA,NA,TRBV5-1,TRBJ2-3,TGCGCCAGCAGCTTGGTTGGGGGGGCAGTCACAGATACGCAGTATTTT,CASSLVGGAVTDTQYF
NA,once,TRBV6-4,TRBJ1-1,TGTGCCAGCAGTTCACATTTGAACACTGAAGCTTTCTTT,CASSSHLNTEAFF
NA,NA,TRBV18,TRBJ1-1,TGTGCCAGCTCACCTGGACAGAACACTGAAGCTTTCTTT,CASSPGQNTEAFF
NA,once,TRBV6-1,TRBJ2-3,TGTGCCAGCACTCTCCGACAGGTGGATACGCAGTATTTT,CASTLRQVDTQYF
NA,NA,TRBV7-2,TRBJ1-2,TGTGCCAGCAGCTCCGACGGCGGATACTTCTATGGCTACACCTTC,CASSSDGGYFYGYTF
NA,large,TRBV2,TRBJ1-4,TGTGCCAGTCAGGGTTATGAAAAACTGTTTTTT,CASQGYEKLFF
TRBD1,NA,TRBV7-2,TRBJ1-5,TGTGCCAGCAGCTCGAGACAGGGGGGTCAGCCCCAGCATTTT,CASSSRQGGQPQHF
TRBD2,NA,TRBV27,TRBJ2-5,TGTGCCAGCAGTTCCGTAGCGGGAGGGGGGGAGACCCAGTACTTC,CASSSVAGGGETQYF
TRBD1,NA,TRBV29-1,TRBJ1-1,TGCAGCGTTGGCCGGACAGGGCAGATCACTGAAGCTTTCTTT,CSVGRTGQITEAFF
TRBD2,once,TRBV5-1,TRBJ2-3,TGCGCCAGCAGCCCCCCCAGCGGGAGGGTTGATACGCAGTATTTT,CASSPPSGRVDTQYF
NA,NA,TRBV4-1,TRBJ2-7,TGCGCCAGCAGCCAAGGCAAAGACAGACCCTCACCTAACGAGCAGTACTTC,CASSQGKDRPSPNEQYF
NA,NA,TRBV28,TRBJ2-5,TGTGCCAGCAGTTTCCCGGGGGCCCCAGATCGAGAGACCCAGTACTTC,CASSFPGAPDRETQYF
TRBD2,NA,TRBV7-3,TRBJ2-6,TGTGCCAGCAGCTTAAGGGGAGGGAGAAGCTCTGGGGCCAACGTCCTGACTTTC,CASSLRGGRSSGANVLTF
TRBD1,NA,TRBV5-1,TRBJ2-1,TGCGCCAGCAGCCACGACAGGGGAGGTTTAATTGAGCAGTTCTTC,CASSHDRGGLIEQFF
NA,NA,TRBV13,TRBJ2-1,TGTGCCAGCAGCTTAGTTCCCCTAGGGGACAATGAGCAGTTCTTC,CASSLVPLGDNEQFF
TRBD2,few,TRBV4-2,TRBJ2-1,TGTGCCAGCAGCCAAGCAGCGGGAGGGGGTAGCAATGAGCAGTTCTTC,CASSQAAGGGSNEQFF
NA,once,TRBV7-7,TRBJ2-3,TGTGCCAGCAGCCCCGAGCCTGGAGCGGATACGCAGTATTTT,CASSPEPGADTQYF
TRBD1,NA,TRBV10-2,TRBJ2-5,TGCGCCAGCAGCTTAGGGACAGGGGCTGGAGAGACCCAGTACTTC,CASSLGTGAGETQYF